This T cell receptor beta chain was sequenced in a study of shared T cell receptors in the human thymus. The germline CDR1 and CDR2 sequences are MNHEY and SMNVEV (reference sequence). The J segment lost 5 bases and the V segment lost 5 bases, leaving 6 bases of the junction unmatched. This CDR3 contains 16 residues. The assay was immunoSEQ multiplex PCR, and TCRdb's table has in-frame clones only and misses some. This sample yields approximately 580,000 clones, of which around 78% are seen a single time; around 0.012% belongs to the top ten. These data were likewise used in another study, on human thymus T cells.

The sequencing sample was made of thymocytes. This chain uses TRBV27 with TRBJ2-1, with 13 nucleotides matching TRBD2. This clonotype originated in a boy under two years old with a congenital heart defect. The DNA of the CDR3 is TGTGCCAGCAGTGGCACTAGCGGGAGGGCAAACAATGAGCAGTTCTTC. Translated: CASSGTSGRANNEQFF.